This section outlines one T cell receptor beta chain sequence together with its context. Antigen unknown. Germline V gene sequence: CDR1 SGHRS, CDR2 YFSETQ. The V and J ends lost 7 bases and 2 bases respectively, with 9 bases between them. The CDR3 loop spans 13 amino acids. This record comes from a study of shared clonotypes between healthy human individuals. Study-level results: Donor scarcity curtailed the genetic and exposure-history diversity represented herein. Rarefaction gave evidence that sorted-subset sequencing remained incomplete despite large depth. Sharing of clonotypes among donors was expected to vary with sequencing depth.

This table comes from immunoSEQ multiplex PCR, and its TCRdb copy is limited to in-frame clones, with some not included. Of a few hundred thousand clones in the sample, 97% were seen once. The genes are TRBV5-1 and TRBJ2-2; D may be TRBD2 (6 bases). Sequenced input: naive CD4+ T cells sorted from blood. Subset specified: CD45RA+ positively selected. This clonotype was obtained from a woman younger than 45 in good health. The CDR3 sequence is CASLGLNTGELFF. The CDR3 DNA reads as TGCGCCAGCCTTGGACTAAACACCGGGGAGCTGTTTTTT.